The 3 T cell receptor beta chains reported below all come from one sample, sequenced in a study of T cell responses to AZD1222 COVID-19 vaccine. The table came from immunoSEQ multiplex PCR; TCRdb's copy has only in-frame clones and leaves some out. The sample carries roughly 100,000 clones, about 88% recorded once. The source was peripheral blood, collected on day 0 of AZD1222 vaccination. The receptors were sampled from an adult in good health.

This sequence joins TRBV29-1 and TRBJ1-2; no clear D. Germline lookup yields CDR1 SQVTM and CDR2 ANQGSEA. The CDR3 contains 12 residues. Trimming stripped 4 bases from V and 6 bases from J, with 12 bases between. In DNA, the CDR3 is TGCAGCGTTGCGGAACGGGTCAATGGCTACACCTTC. Its protein is CSVAERVNGYTF.

The V call is TRBV7-2, the J call TRBJ2-2; 8 bases are shared with TRBD2. V shed 1 base, J shed 0 bases, and the junction held 1 base outside the gene matches. The CDR3 covers 16 residues. In germline, CDR1 is SGHTA, CDR2 FQGNSA. In DNA, the CDR3 is TGTGCCAGCAGCTTAGAAGCGGGGGCGAACACCGGGGAGCTGTTTTTT. It specifies CASSLEAGANTGELFF.

The chain carries TRBV4-1 and TRBJ1-1, with D uncertain. Trimming took off 5 bases at V and 0 bases at J, with 10 bases between the two ends. Germline CDR1 is MGHRA and CDR2 is YSYEKL. This CDR3 contains 14 residues. The CDR3 here is CASSYGLMNTEAFF. The CDR3 region has the DNA TGCGCCAGCAGCTACGGACTTATGAACACTGAAGCTTTCTTT.